Detailed here is one T cell receptor beta chain. The antigen remains undetermined. Naive CD8 isolation took CD45RO-negative cells positively selected for CCR7 and excluded terminally differentiated effector memory CD45RA+ cells. The data are from a study of shared clonotypes between healthy human individuals. General study results and limits: Rarefaction analysis demonstrated incomplete sorted-subset sequencing notwithstanding large depth. A small donor pool kept down the genetic and exposure-history diversity that was represented.

Deep was the level at which the assay was run. Each PCR replicate from the sorted subsets contained 200 to 250 ng DNA, which is about 30,000 T cell genomes. Profiled with immunoSEQ multiplex PCR; TCRdb holds only in-frame clones, not every one. This table holds more than 2 million clones, approximately 94% found once. The germline V gene encodes CDR1 SGHNT and CDR2 YYREEE (reference sequence). This CDR3 is 17 amino acids long. Unmatched junction bases numbered 6, after V lost 2 bases and J lost 0 bases. This chain uses TRBV5-4 with TRBJ1-4; TRBD1 matches at 8 bases. The material sequenced was naive CD8+ T cells sorted from blood. This receptor was identified in a man aged 18 to 29 in good health. The CDR3 nucleotides are TGTGCCAGCAGCTTAAGGACAGGGAGGGCAACTAATGAAAAACTGTTTTTT. Translating it yields CASSLRTGRATNEKLFF.